Each of the 24 T cell receptor beta chains below was sequenced from the same sample in a study of PD-1 blockade in mismatch repair-deficient tumors. Method: immunoSEQ multiplex PCR; TCRdb's copy keeps in-frame clones and lacks some. The sample lists roughly 17,000 clones, 84% occurring once. The starting material was PBMCs, obtained less than 25 weeks after starting pembrolizumab. The receptors shown here come from an adult with mismatch repair-deficient cancer.

This clone was counted between two and nine times. V and J are TRBV11-3 and TRBJ1-2; D unresolved. The CDR3 covers 13 residues. Trimming cost V 4 bases and J 8 bases, with 14 bases left between them. Germline CDR1 and CDR2: SGHNT and YENEEA. CDR3 sequence (DNA): TGTGCCAGCAGCTCCCAAGGCGACGGGGGCTACACCTTC. Protein product: CASSSQGDGGYTF.

This chain uses TRBV2 with TRBJ2-3; D gene unclear. The CDR3 consists of 12 residues. Trimming left V 2 bases short and J 4 bases short, with 4 bases between. Germline V lookup: CDR1 SNHLY, CDR2 FYNNEI. The CDR3 DNA is TGTGCCAGCAGTGAATCCTCAGATACGCAGTATTTT. Amino acid sequence: CASSESSDTQYF.

The rearrangement uses TRBV29-1 and TRBJ1-1, with 7 bases matching TRBD1. Losses at the gene ends were 4 bases for V and 4 bases for J; bases not matched to a gene: 6. The V gene's germline CDR1 is SQVTM and CDR2 ANQGSEA. The CDR3 totals 13 residues. The CDR3 region is CSVGGTVFTEAFF. As DNA, the CDR3 is TGCAGCGTTGGCGGGACAGTTTTCACTGAAGCTTTCTTT.

Worth noting for this clone: This sample also contains other DNA sequences that code for the same CDR3. The chain carries TRBV28 and TRBJ2-3; D possibly corresponds to TRBD2 (6 bases). The CDR3 extends over 18 amino acids. Germline CDR1 reads MDHEN; CDR2 reads SYDVKM. V was clipped by 3 bases and J by 0 bases, with 19 bases between them. The CDR3 reads CASSFMVAGGTSTDTQYF. The CDR3 bases are TGTGCCAGCAGTTTTATGGTAGCTGGAGGGACTAGCACAGATACGCAGTATTTT.

The chain uses TRBV14 and TRBJ2-1, with TRBD2 matching 10 bases. CDR3 length equals 17 residues. CDR1 is SGHDN and CDR2 is FVKESK in the germline V gene. J was trimmed by 6 bases and V by 0 bases; bases with no gene match: 8. The chain's CDR3 is CASSQDSPSGSFNEQFF. The CDR3 nucleotides are TGTGCCAGCAGCCAAGATAGTCCTAGCGGGAGTTTCAATGAGCAGTTCTTC.

The genes are TRBV27 and TRBJ2-3, with 8 bases matching TRBD1. V gave up 5 bases and J gave up 4 bases; unmatched junction bases: 17. The CDR3 sequence is 18 residues long. Germline V gene data show CDR1 as MNHEY and CDR2 as SMNVEV (reference sequence). CDR3 DNA sequence: TGTGCCAGCAGTCCCTCCCCGCGGCAGGGGGCGAGGGCAGATACGCAGTATTTT. Protein: CASSPSPRQGARADTQYF.

V gene TRBV4-1 combines with J gene TRBJ2-1; TRBD1 matches at 8 bases. Per the germline V gene, CDR1 is MGHRA and CDR2 is YSYEKL. The CDR3 loop spans 18 amino acids. V shed 1 base, J shed 3 bases, and the junction held 11 bases outside the gene matches. CDR3: CASSQGTTGQALYNEQFF. CDR3 DNA: TGCGCCAGCAGCCAAGGAACTACGGGACAGGCTCTCTACAATGAGCAGTTCTTC.

There are a few counts of this clone. The J gene is TRBJ2-1, the V gene TRBV5-1; 7 bases are shared with TRBD1. Germline V gene lookup returns CDR1 SGHRS and CDR2 YFSETQ. The V gene end was trimmed by 4 bases and the J gene end by 6 bases; junction bases not matched to a gene: 13. This CDR3 comprises 16 residues. The CDR3 region is CASSTYRGPPINEQFF. The CDR3 DNA follows: TGCGCCAGCAGCACCTACAGGGGCCCCCCCATCAATGAGCAGTTCTTC.

This rearrangement joins TRBV9 to TRBJ2-2, with 8 bases fitting TRBD1. Trimming at V came to 4 bases and at J to 1 base, leaving 9 bases not matched to a gene. Germline V gene sequence: CDR1 SGDLS, CDR2 YYNGEE. This CDR3 has 17 residues. For the CDR3, the DNA is TGTGCCAGCAGCTCAATAACCGGGACAGGGAACACCGGGGAGCTGTTTTTT. Its protein is CASSSITGTGNTGELFF.

This clone came up once. This chain links TRBV10-2 with TRBJ2-1; TRBD2 matches 8 bases. The CDR3 extends over 13 amino acids. After removal of 8 bases from V and 9 bases from J, the junction contained 9 bases not matched to a gene. Germline CDR1 is WSHSY and CDR2 is SAAADI. The CDR3 sequence is CASGTSSSGEQFF. CDR3 DNA sequence: TGCGCCAGCGGGACTAGTTCCTCCGGTGAGCAGTTCTTC.

The CDR3 coding sequence is TGTGCCAGCAGCCTACAAACCGGGACTAGCGGCGACTACGAGCAGTACTTC. Translated: CASSLQTGTSGDYEQYF. This chain uses TRBV9 with TRBJ2-7; 11 nucleotides line up with TRBD2. The trim removed 4 bases at V and 3 bases at J, leaving 12 bases unmatched. Germline V gene sequence: CDR1 SGDLS, CDR2 YYNGEE. This CDR3 is built from 17 residues.

V and J are TRBV6-1 and TRBJ1-1, with 10 bases identical to TRBD1. The CDR3 has 15 amino acids. The germline CDR1 and CDR2 sequences are MNHNS and SASEGT. Trimming took 3 bases from V and 4 from J; bases not matched to a gene: 5. The CDR3 DNA is TGTGCCAGCAGTGAGCTGACAGGGGGCGTCACTGAAGCTTTCTTT. It translates to CASSELTGGVTEAFF.

This clone was picked up a small number of times. The chain recombines TRBV10-3 with TRBJ2-3; 7 bases are a match to TRBD1. Looked up from germline, CDR1 is ENHRY and CDR2 is SYGVKD. V dropped 4 bases and J dropped 2; count of bases not matched to a gene: 12. The CDR3 runs 17 residues. In DNA form, the CDR3 reads TGTGCCATCAGTGGTCCCGGGACAGCGGACATCACAGATACGCAGTATTTT. Translated: CAISGPGTADITDTQYF.

V gene TRBV9 combines with J gene TRBJ2-2; perhaps TRBD1 as D (6 bases). V gave up 4 bases and J gave up 3 bases, with 19 bases separating them. This CDR3 spans 17 amino acids. Germline V gene sequence: CDR1 SGDLS, CDR2 YYNGEE. CDR3 protein: CASSLVSGTMYTGELFF. As DNA, the CDR3 is TGTGCCAGCAGCTTAGTGTCCGGGACAATGTACACCGGGGAGCTGTTTTTT.

A word on this clone: A junction boundary mismatches the germline segment, possibly from a read error. The rearrangement links TRBV7-7 to TRBJ2-5; 7 bases fit TRBD2. Germline lookup yields CDR1 SSHAT and CDR2 FNYEAQ (reference sequence). The CDR3 is 19 residues long. The DNA of the CDR3 is TGTGCTAGCAGCTTAGTGTCCAGGGAGGGAGGCGGTACCCAGGAGACCCAGTACTTC. Its translation: CASSLVSREGGGTQETQYF.

This clone came up a few times. The rearrangement joins TRBV14 to TRBJ1-4; 9 bases align to TRBD1. This CDR3 is built from 15 residues. The germline V gene encodes CDR1 SGHDN and CDR2 FVKESK. The V segment lost 1 base and the J segment 9 bases; nucleotides outside the gene matches: 6. This CDR3 reads CASSQVGQGIKKLFF. The CDR3, as DNA: TGTGCCAGCAGCCAAGTGGGACAGGGAATCAAAAAACTGTTTTTT.

The table lists this clone with a few counts. This chain links TRBV14 with TRBJ2-7, with 7 bases aligning to TRBD1. V gave up 4 bases and J gave up 2 bases; unmatched junction bases: 2. The V gene's germline CDR1 is SGHDN and CDR2 FVKESK. The CDR3 extends over 13 amino acids. In DNA, the CDR3 is TGTGCCAGCAGCCGGGACAGAGCCTACGAGCAGTACTTC. Amino acid sequence: CASSRDRAYEQYF.

The genes are TRBV6-1 and TRBJ1-1; TRBD1 aligns across 9 bases. The germline V gene encodes CDR1 MNHNS and CDR2 SASEGT. CDR3 size: 14 residues. V gave up 7 bases and J gave up 4 bases; unmatched junction bases: 7. The DNA for the CDR3 is TGTGCCAGCACCCGGGACAGGGTCCCCACTGAAGCTTTCTTT. It codes for CASTRDRVPTEAFF.

This chain joins TRBV6-1 and TRBJ1-1; D is undetermined. There are 14 residues in the CDR3. The germline gives CDR1 MNHNS, CDR2 SASEGT. Trimming took 2 bases from V and 0 from J, leaving 7 bases between them. The CDR3 DNA sequence: TGTGCCAGCAGTGAAAGCCCTCTGAACACTGAAGCTTTCTTT. As protein: CASSESPLNTEAFF.

V and J are TRBV29-1 and TRBJ1-4, with 8 bases matching TRBD1. The trim removed 7 bases at V and 6 bases at J, leaving 4 bases unmatched. The germline V gene encodes CDR1 SQVTM and CDR2 ANQGSEA. The CDR3 is made up of 12 amino acids. The CDR3 bases are TGCAGCGCCTACAGGGGGGATGAAAAACTGTTTTTT. It translates to CSAYRGDEKLFF.

This clone was seen only a few times. The chain has TRBV30 and TRBJ1-1; D not certain. The CDR3 runs to 11 residues. CDR1 is GTSNPN and CDR2 is SVGIG in the germline V gene (reference sequence). V dropped 3 bases and J dropped 2 bases, with 4 bases sitting between them. CDR3 region: CAWRGNTEAFF. As DNA, the CDR3 is TGTGCCTGGAGGGGCAACACTGAAGCTTTCTTT.

The V and J genes are TRBV6-1 and TRBJ1-1, with 8 bases aligning to TRBD1. The trim removed 6 bases at V and 3 bases at J, leaving 6 bases unmatched. The germline V gene has CDR1 MNHNS and CDR2 SASEGT. The CDR3 extends over 14 amino acids. The CDR3 DNA reads as TGTGCCAGCAGAGCGGACAGGGCTTACACTGAAGCTTTCTTT. Amino acids: CASRADRAYTEAFF.

The chain recombines TRBV27 with TRBJ2-3, with TRBD1 identical over 9 bases. V shed 4 bases and J 3 bases; nucleotides not matched to a gene: 8. This CDR3 is 16 amino acids long. From germline, CDR1 is MNHEY and CDR2 SMNVEV (reference sequence). This CDR3 is CASSYRQGVRTDTQYF. The DNA of the CDR3 is TGTGCCAGCAGTTACAGACAGGGGGTGAGGACAGATACGCAGTATTTT.

The V call is TRBV5-1, the J call TRBJ2-7; possibly TRBD2 for D (5 bases). Germline values: CDR1 SGHRS, CDR2 YFSETQ. The V end lost 4 bases, the J end lost 6 bases, and 14 bases lay between the germline ends. The CDR3 spans 13 residues. The CDR3 DNA follows: TGCGCCAGCAGCCCCCCGGGGTCGGGCGAGCAGTACTTC. It specifies CASSPPGSGEQYF.